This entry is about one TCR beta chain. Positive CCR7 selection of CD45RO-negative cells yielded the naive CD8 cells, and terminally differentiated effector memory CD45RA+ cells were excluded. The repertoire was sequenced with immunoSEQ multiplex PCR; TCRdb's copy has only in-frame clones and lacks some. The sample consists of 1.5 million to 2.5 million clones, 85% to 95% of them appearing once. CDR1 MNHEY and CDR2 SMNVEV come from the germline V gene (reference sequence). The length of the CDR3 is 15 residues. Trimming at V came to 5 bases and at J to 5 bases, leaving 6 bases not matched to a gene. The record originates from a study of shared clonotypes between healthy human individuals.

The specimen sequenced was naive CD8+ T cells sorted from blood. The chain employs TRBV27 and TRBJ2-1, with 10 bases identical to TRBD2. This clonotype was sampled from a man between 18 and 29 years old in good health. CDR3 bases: TGTGCCAGCAGTCGACTAGCGGGCTTAGACAATGAGCAGTTCTTC. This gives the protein CASSRLAGLDNEQFF.